The T cell receptor beta chain under discussion was sequenced for a study of T-cell reconstitution after alpha-beta-depleted transplantation in children. This clonotype showed up just a few times. Unique molecular identifiers were used to barcode this TCRbeta library. MiXCR, applied by TCRdb to the PCR reads, yields one record per CDR3 protein. The sample has 420,000 or so distinct CDR3 sequences, approximately 11% seen once. Germline loops: CDR1 DFQATT, CDR2 SNEGSKA (reference sequence). This CDR3 has 15 amino acids. V trimming: 4 bases; J trimming: 3 bases; junction bases outside the gene matches: 10.

The TCR was taken from a human donor who donated a stem cell graft to a child with acute myeloid leukemia. The sample was PBMCs from the stem cell graft donor, taken from the stem cell graft. The V call is TRBV20-1, the J call TRBJ2-5, with 8 bases identical to TRBD2. The CDR3 DNA sequence: TGCAGTGCTAAAAGCGGGGGCACAACTAAAGAGACCCAGTACTTC. This encodes CSAKSGGTTKETQYF.